Listed below are T cell receptor beta chains from one sample, sequenced in a study of T cell changes during pregnancy in multiple sclerosis. The table came from immunoSEQ multiplex PCR; TCRdb's copy has only in-frame clones and leaves some out. The table records over 35,000 clones, 90% to 95% of them present only once. Here the sequenced sample was CD8+ T cells from peripheral blood mononuclear cells, taken in the third trimester of pregnancy. The source is a female donor with multiple sclerosis, enrolled in a pregnancy study. CDR3s include the opening cysteine and the closing phenylalanine or tryptophan. The order of the fields is D gene, clone size, V gene, J gene, CDR3 DNA, CDR3 protein. A D gene is named only where the DNA matches it firmly. Some rows mark clone size as missing; the rest say once, few, many or name a class of expanded clone.

d_call: .
clone_size: .
v_call: TRBV7-8
j_call: TRBJ1-2
cdr3_nt: TGTGCCAGCAGCTTAGAGGTCACAGCCAACTATGGCTACACCTTC
cdr3_aa: CASSLEVTANYGYTF

d_call: TRBD1
clone_size: .
v_call: TRBV28
j_call: TRBJ2-7
cdr3_nt: TGTGCCAGCAGTCCTAGACAGGGGGCGTTTGAAGAGCAGTACTTC
cdr3_aa: CASSPRQGAFEEQYF

d_call: TRBD1
clone_size: .
v_call: TRBV7-2
j_call: TRBJ1-2
cdr3_nt: TGTGCCAGCAGTAGACCGGGACAGGGGGTTTATGGCTACACCTTC
cdr3_aa: CASSRPGQGVYGYTF

d_call: .
clone_size: .
v_call: TRBV5-6
j_call: TRBJ1-1
cdr3_nt: TGTGCCAGCAGCAGAACCAGGGGAGAGTGGACTGAAGCTTTCTTT
cdr3_aa: CASSRTRGEWTEAFF

d_call: .
clone_size: once
v_call: TRBV5-4
j_call: TRBJ2-2
cdr3_nt: TGTGCCAGCAGCTTTGGCAGGGCTAACACCGGGGAGCTGTTTTTT
cdr3_aa: CASSFGRANTGELFF

d_call: TRBD1
clone_size: .
v_call: TRBV28
j_call: TRBJ2-1
cdr3_nt: TGTGCCAGCAGGGACAGGACCTACAATGAGCAGTTCTTC
cdr3_aa: CASRDRTYNEQFF

d_call: TRBD1
clone_size: .
v_call: TRBV19
j_call: TRBJ1-5
cdr3_nt: TGTGCCAGTAGTGCCTTCGAACAGGGGAATAGCAATCAGCCCCAGCATTTT
cdr3_aa: CASSAFEQGNSNQPQHF

d_call: TRBD2
clone_size: .
v_call: TRBV6-1
j_call: TRBJ2-7
cdr3_nt: TGTGCCAGCAGTGGGACTAGCGGGAGGGCCCGGTACGAGCAGTACTTC
cdr3_aa: CASSGTSGRARYEQYF

d_call: TRBD2
clone_size: .
v_call: TRBV7-9
j_call: TRBJ2-1
cdr3_nt: TGTGCCAGCAGCTTAGGGACAGCGGGGGATGAGCAGTTCTTC
cdr3_aa: CASSLGTAGDEQFF

d_call: .
clone_size: once
v_call: TRBV28
j_call: TRBJ2-5
cdr3_nt: TGTGCCAGCAGTTCCCAAGTGGCTGAATACCAAGAGACCCAGTACTTC
cdr3_aa: CASSSQVAEYQETQYF

d_call: TRBD1
clone_size: .
v_call: TRBV7-9
j_call: TRBJ1-1
cdr3_nt: TGTGCCAGCAGCTCATATAACCAGGGGGTACCAATGAACACTGAAGCTTTCTTT
cdr3_aa: CASSSYNQGVPMNTEAFF

d_call: .
clone_size: .
v_call: TRBV6-6
j_call: TRBJ2-7
cdr3_nt: TGTGCCAGCAGTCCTCAGGAAAACTACGAGCAGTACTTC
cdr3_aa: CASSPQENYEQYF

d_call: TRBD2
clone_size: once
v_call: TRBV9
j_call: TRBJ2-1
cdr3_nt: TGTGCCAGCAGCGTAGGCAGAGGGACTAGTAGTCTTGATGAGCAGTTCTTC
cdr3_aa: CASSVGRGTSSLDEQFF

d_call: .
clone_size: .
v_call: TRBV9
j_call: TRBJ1-3
cdr3_nt: TGTGCCAGCAGAAACGACAACTCTGGAAACACCATATATTTT
cdr3_aa: CASRNDNSGNTIYF

d_call: TRBD1
clone_size: .
v_call: TRBV10-3
j_call: TRBJ1-3
cdr3_nt: TGTGCCATCAGTGAGGTGACAGGGGGCTTTGGAAACACCATATATTTT
cdr3_aa: CAISEVTGGFGNTIYF

d_call: .
clone_size: once
v_call: TRBV27
j_call: TRBJ1-5
cdr3_nt: TGTGCCAGCAGTCCGGACAGCCAGAATCAGCCCCAGCATTTT
cdr3_aa: CASSPDSQNQPQHF

d_call: .
clone_size: .
v_call: TRBV10-3
j_call: TRBJ2-1
cdr3_nt: TGTGCCATCAATGGTCCCGGGTCCAATGAGCAGTTCTTC
cdr3_aa: CAINGPGSNEQFF

d_call: .
clone_size: .
v_call: TRBV2
j_call: TRBJ1-5
cdr3_nt: TGTGCCAGCAGTGTTTATAGCAATCAGCCCCAGCATTTT
cdr3_aa: CASSVYSNQPQHF

d_call: .
clone_size: .
v_call: TRBV7-6
j_call: TRBJ2-7
cdr3_nt: TGTGCCAGCAGCTTATTTCCGGGTCTTACCTACGAGCAGTACTTC
cdr3_aa: CASSLFPGLTYEQYF

d_call: TRBD2
clone_size: .
v_call: TRBV27
j_call: TRBJ2-6
cdr3_nt: TGTGCCAGCAGTTTAAGAGGGCTAGCGGGCTCTGGGGCCAACGTCCTGACTTTC
cdr3_aa: CASSLRGLAGSGANVLTF